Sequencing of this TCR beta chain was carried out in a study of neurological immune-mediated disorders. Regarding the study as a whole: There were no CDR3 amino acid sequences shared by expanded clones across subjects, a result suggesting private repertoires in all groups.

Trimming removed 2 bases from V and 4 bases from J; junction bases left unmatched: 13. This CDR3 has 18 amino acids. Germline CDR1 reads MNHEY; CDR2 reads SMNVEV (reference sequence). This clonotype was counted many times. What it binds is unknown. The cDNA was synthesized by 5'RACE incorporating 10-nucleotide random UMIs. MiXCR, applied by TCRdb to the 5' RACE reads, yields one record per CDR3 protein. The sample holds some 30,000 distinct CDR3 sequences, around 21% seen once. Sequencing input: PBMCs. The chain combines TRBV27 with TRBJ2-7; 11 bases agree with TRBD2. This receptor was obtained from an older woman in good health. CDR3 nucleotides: TGTGCCAGCAGTTTAATTTCCCCGGGACTAGCGGTTAGATACGAGCAGTACTTC. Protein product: CASSLISPGLAVRYEQYF.